The T cell receptor beta chain described here comes from a study of T-cell reconstitution after alpha-beta-depleted transplantation in children listed by TCRdb under 2016. A note on the overall study: Using TCR repertoire profiling, the study followed T-cell immune reconstitution in a quantitative way in children after TCRalphabeta/CD19-depleted allogeneic hematopoietic cell transplantation.

Germline trimming: 2 bases from V, 0 bases from J; junction bases outside gene matches: 6. The CDR3 holds 16 amino acids from the cysteine to the phenylalanine. CDR3 DNA only is kept here, 48 bases in frame from base 1. CDR1 and CDR2, looked up from the germline V gene, are SGHTA and FQGNSA. This clonotype was seen many times. Its target antigen remains unknown. The sample holds no much larger clone one base away, and base qualities are not on file. Libraries were prepared through PCR. The instrument given in TCRdb is Illumina HiSeq 2500. TCR libraries were prepared with molecular barcoding, using unique molecular identifiers to normalize TCRbeta repertoire quantification. The raw public reads went through TCRdb reprocessing: fastp at Q25, MiXCR clone calling, in-frame beta chains kept. Under each unique CDR3 protein, matching rows form one entry showing the most common genes and DNA. Within this sample are about 600,000 distinct CDR3 sequences, with approximately 10% of them counted one time only. The ten largest make up roughly 4% of the sample.

The chain is encoded by TRBV7-2 joined to TRBJ1-2, with 7 bases matching TRBD1. This TCR came from a human donor who donated a stem cell graft to a child with acute myeloid leukemia. The sample here was PBMCs from the stem cell graft donor, taken from the stem cell graft. At the DNA level, the sequence is TGTGCCAGCAGCTTAAGTCCCGGGACAGCTAACTATGGCTACACCTTC. It specifies CASSLSPGTANYGYTF. With all but the CDR3 taken from the reference TRBV7-2 and TRBJ1-2 genes, the full variable domain is: GAGVSQSPSNKVTEKGKDVELRCDPISGHTALYWYRQSLGQGLEFLIYFQGNSAPDKSGLPSDRFSAERTGGSVSTLTIQRTQQEDSAVYLCASSLSPGTANYGYTFGSGTRLTVV.